These 2 T cell receptor beta chains came from one sample sequenced in a study of cytomegalovirus exposure and HLA in healthy donors. The PCR was carried out with 60 Vbeta primers and 13 Jbeta primers. Repertoires were generated with immunoSEQ multiplex PCR, while TCRdb's copy carries only in-frame clones and drops some. Of about 130,000 clones listed, roughly four fifths are singletons. The specimen was PBMCs. These receptors came from a girl aged 2 to 10 in good health and CMV-seronegative.

This rearrangement joins TRBV7-3 to TRBJ2-3, with 11 bases matching TRBD2. CDR3 size: 16 residues. With 5 bases clipped from V and 1 base from J, the junction kept 5 bases outside the gene matches. Per the germline V gene, CDR1 is SGHTA and CDR2 is FQGTGA. The CDR3 coding sequence is TGTGCCAGCAGCCGATCGGGACTAGCGGGCACAGATACGCAGTATTTT. Residues: CASSRSGLAGTDTQYF.

This clone showed up just once. For the CDR3, the DNA is TGCAGTGCTACCAACAGGGTGGAGCTGTTTTTT. It yields the protein CSATNRVELFF. The gene calls are TRBV20-1 and TRBJ2-2, with TRBD1 as a possible D gene (6 bases). This CDR3 has 11 amino acids. V shed 4 bases and J shed 10 bases, with 10 bases lying between them. Germline CDR1 is DFQATT and CDR2 is SNEGSKA (reference sequence).